Following are 5 T cell receptor beta chains from one sample sequenced in a study of neurological immune-mediated disorders. TCRdb processed the 5' RACE reads anew with MiXCR; each CDR3 protein has one entry. The sample includes some 86,000 distinct CDR3 sequences, 2.6% of them seen just once. Sequenced material: PBMCs. These receptors all come from a woman under 40 with multiple sclerosis.

This clonotype was counted many times. V gene TRBV29-1 combines with J gene TRBJ2-1; D uncertain. The CDR3 totals 12 residues. Germline CDR1 is SQVTM and CDR2 is ANQGSEA. V dropped 4 bases and J dropped 3 bases, with 7 bases sitting between them. DNA of the CDR3: TGCAGCGTTGGGGTAGGCTACAATGAGCAGTTCTTC. As protein: CSVGVGYNEQFF.

This clonotype came up many times. The chain uses TRBV12-3 or TRBV12-4 and TRBJ2-1; 12 bases fit TRBD2. The CDR3 has 15 amino acids. J lost 10 bases, V lost 6 bases, and 10 bases had no gene match. CDR3 DNA sequence: TGTGCCAGCAGCCCCGGGGCTAGCGGGAGGGGGGAGCAGTTCTTC. It is translated as CASSPGASGRGEQFF.

This clonotype has only a few counts. DNA for the CDR3: TGTGCCAGCAGTTCCCATGGTGCGGGAGGGCTCTACGAGCAGTACTTC. Translating it yields CASSSHGAGGLYEQYF. V usage is TRBV6-2 or TRBV6-3 and J usage is TRBJ2-7; 9 bases are shared with TRBD2. The CDR3 length is 16 residues. The germline V gene has CDR1 MNHEY and CDR2 SVGEGT. The ends lost 4 bases at V and 3 bases at J; junction bases unmatched: 10.

In this sample, this clonotype turned up many times. The chain is built from TRBV24-1 and TRBJ1-4; D unresolved. Trimming cost V 2 bases and J 5 bases, with 5 bases left between them. This CDR3 is 13 amino acids long. CDR1 is KGHDR and CDR2 is SFDVKD in the germline V gene. CDR3 coding DNA: TGTGCCACCAGTGATTCCAGGAATGAAAAACTGTTTTTT. Its protein is CATSDSRNEKLFF.

This clonotype came up many times. The chain has TRBV20-1 and TRBJ2-1, with D perhaps matching TRBD1 (6 bases). This CDR3 has 11 residues. The ends were cut back, 4 bases at V and 7 bases at J, with 8 bases in the middle. Germline CDR1 DFQATT, CDR2 SNEGSKA (reference sequence). The chain's CDR3 is CSANRVNEQFF. Here the CDR3 DNA reads TGCAGTGCTAACAGGGTTAATGAGCAGTTCTTC.